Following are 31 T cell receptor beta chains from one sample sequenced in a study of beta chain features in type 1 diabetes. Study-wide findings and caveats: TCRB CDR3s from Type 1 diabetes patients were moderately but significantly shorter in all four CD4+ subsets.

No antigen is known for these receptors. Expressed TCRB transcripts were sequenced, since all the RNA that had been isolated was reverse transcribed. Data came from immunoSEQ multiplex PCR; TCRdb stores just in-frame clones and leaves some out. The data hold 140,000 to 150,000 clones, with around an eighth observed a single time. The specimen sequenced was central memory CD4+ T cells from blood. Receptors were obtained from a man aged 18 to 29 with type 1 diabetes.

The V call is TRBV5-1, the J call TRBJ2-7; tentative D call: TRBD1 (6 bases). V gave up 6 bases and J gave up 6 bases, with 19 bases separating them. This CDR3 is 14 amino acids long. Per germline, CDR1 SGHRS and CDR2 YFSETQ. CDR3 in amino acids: CASTPRDTSGEQYF. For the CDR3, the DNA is TGCGCCAGCACCCCACGGGACACTTCGGGCGAGCAGTACTTC.

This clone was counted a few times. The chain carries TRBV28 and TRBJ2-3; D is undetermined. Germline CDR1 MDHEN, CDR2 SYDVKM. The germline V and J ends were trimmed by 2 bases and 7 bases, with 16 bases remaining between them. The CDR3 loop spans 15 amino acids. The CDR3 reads CASSLNGVGYYTQYF. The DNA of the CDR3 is TGTGCCAGCAGTTTAAATGGGGTGGGTTACTATACGCAGTATTTT. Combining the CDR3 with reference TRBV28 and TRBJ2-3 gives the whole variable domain DVKVTQSSRYLVKRTGEKVFLECVQDMDHENMFWYRQDPGLGLRLIYFSYDVKMKEKGDIPEGYSVSREKKERFSLILESASTNQTSMYLCASSLNGVGYYTQYFGPGTRLTVL.

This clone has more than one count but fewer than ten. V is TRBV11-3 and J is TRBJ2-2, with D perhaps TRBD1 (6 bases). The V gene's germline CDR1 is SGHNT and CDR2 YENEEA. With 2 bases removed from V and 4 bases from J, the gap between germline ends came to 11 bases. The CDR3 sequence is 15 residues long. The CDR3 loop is CASSLWTAGTGELFF. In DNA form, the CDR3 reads TGTGCCAGCAGCTTATGGACAGCAGGCACCGGGGAGCTGTTTTTT. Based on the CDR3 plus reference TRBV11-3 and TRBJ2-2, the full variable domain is EAGVVQSPRYKIIEKKQPVAFWCNPISGHNTLYWYLQNLGQGPELLIRYENEEAVDDSQLPKDRFSAERLKGVDSTLKIQPAELGDSAVYLCASSLWTAGTGELFFGEGSRLTVL.

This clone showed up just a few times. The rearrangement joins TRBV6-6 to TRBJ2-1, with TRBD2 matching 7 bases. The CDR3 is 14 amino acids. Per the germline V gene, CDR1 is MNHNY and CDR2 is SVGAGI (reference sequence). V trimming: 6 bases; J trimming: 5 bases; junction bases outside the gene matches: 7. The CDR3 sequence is CASRPGGYNNEQFF. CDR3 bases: TGTGCCAGCAGACCCGGGGGGTACAACAATGAGCAGTTCTTC.

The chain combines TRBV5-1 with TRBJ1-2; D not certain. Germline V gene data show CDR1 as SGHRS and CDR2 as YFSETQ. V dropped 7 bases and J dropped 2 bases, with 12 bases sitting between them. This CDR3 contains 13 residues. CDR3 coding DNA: TGCGCCAGCCAAGAGGGCGGGAACTATGGCTACACCTTC. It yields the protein CASQEGGNYGYTF.

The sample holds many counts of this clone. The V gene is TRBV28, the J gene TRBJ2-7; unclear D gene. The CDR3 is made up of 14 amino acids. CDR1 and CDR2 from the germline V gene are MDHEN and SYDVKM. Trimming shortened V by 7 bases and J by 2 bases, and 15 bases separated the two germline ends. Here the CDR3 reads CASTRSVQTYEQYF. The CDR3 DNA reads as TGTGCCAGCACCCGGTCCGTTCAGACCTACGAGCAGTACTTC.

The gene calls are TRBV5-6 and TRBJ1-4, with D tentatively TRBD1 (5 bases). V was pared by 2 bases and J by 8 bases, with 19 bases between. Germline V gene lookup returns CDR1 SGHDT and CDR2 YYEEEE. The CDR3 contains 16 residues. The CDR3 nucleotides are TGTGCCAGCAGCTTTCCCCGGGGCCCCTTGGGCGAAAAACTGTTTTTT. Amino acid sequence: CASSFPRGPLGEKLFF.

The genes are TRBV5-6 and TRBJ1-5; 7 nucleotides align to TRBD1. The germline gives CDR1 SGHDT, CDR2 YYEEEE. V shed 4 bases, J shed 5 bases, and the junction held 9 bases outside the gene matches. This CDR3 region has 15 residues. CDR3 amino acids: CASSLWDRDHQPQHF. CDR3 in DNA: TGTGCCAGCAGCCTGTGGGACAGAGATCATCAGCCCCAGCATTTT.

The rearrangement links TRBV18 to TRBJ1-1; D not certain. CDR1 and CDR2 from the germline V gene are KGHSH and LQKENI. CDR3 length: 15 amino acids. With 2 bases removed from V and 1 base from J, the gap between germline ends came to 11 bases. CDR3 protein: CASSPGGFSNTEAFF. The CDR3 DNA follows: TGTGCCAGCTCACCAGGCGGCTTTTCGAACACTGAAGCTTTCTTT.

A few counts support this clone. CDR3 nucleotide sequence: TGTGCCAGCAGGAGCTCGGACAGACCCAACTATGGCTACACCTTC. It translates to CASRSSDRPNYGYTF. This chain links TRBV21-1 with TRBJ1-2; TRBD1, the table's D call, lacks a check against the DNA. TRBV21-1 corresponds to a pseudogene. This CDR3 region has 15 residues.

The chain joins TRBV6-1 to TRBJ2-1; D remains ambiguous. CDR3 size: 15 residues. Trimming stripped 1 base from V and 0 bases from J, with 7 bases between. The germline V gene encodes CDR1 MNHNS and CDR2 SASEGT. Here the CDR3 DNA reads TGTGCCAGCAGTGAAGTCGAAAGCTCCTACAATGAGCAGTTCTTC. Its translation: CASSEVESSYNEQFF.

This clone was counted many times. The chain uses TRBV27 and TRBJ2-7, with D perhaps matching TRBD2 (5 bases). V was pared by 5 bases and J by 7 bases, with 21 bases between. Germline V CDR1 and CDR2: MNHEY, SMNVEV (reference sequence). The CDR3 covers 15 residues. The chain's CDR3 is CASSPTEVRHGEQYF. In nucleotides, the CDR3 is TGTGCCAGCAGTCCCACGGAGGTTCGGCACGGGGAGCAGTACTTC.

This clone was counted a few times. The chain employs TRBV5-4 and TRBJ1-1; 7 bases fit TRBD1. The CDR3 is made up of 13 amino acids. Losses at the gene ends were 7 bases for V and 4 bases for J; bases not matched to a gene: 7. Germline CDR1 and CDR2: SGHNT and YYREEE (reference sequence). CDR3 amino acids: CASGKTGLTEAFF. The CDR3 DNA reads TGTGCCAGCGGGAAGACAGGGCTCACTGAAGCTTTCTTT.

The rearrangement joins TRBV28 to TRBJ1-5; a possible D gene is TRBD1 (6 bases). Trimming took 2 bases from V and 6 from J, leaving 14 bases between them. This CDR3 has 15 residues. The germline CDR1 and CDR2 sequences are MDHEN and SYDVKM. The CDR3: CASSLGQSAGQPQHF. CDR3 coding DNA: TGTGCCAGCAGTTTAGGACAGTCAGCAGGTCAGCCCCAGCATTTT. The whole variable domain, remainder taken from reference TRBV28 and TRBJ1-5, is DVKVTQSSRYLVKRTGEKVFLECVQDMDHENMFWYRQDPGLGLRLIYFSYDVKMKEKGDIPEGYSVSREKKERFSLILESASTNQTSMYLCASSLGQSAGQPQHFGDGTRLSIL.

The CDR3 loop reads CSVTTGTGGTEAFF. The CDR3 DNA reads TGCAGCGTCACCACCGGGACAGGGGGCACTGAAGCTTTCTTT. This chain joins TRBV29-1 and TRBJ1-1, with 11 positions matching TRBD1. Germline V gives CDR1 SQVTM, CDR2 ANQGSEA. This CDR3 comprises 14 residues. Losses at the gene ends were 6 bases for V and 4 bases for J; bases not matched to a gene: 7.

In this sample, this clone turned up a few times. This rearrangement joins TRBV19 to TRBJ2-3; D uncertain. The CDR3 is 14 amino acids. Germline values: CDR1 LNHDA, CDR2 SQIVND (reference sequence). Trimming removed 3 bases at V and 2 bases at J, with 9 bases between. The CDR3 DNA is TGTGCCAGTAGTATCCGGCAGTCCACAGATACGCAGTATTTT. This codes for CASSIRQSTDTQYF.

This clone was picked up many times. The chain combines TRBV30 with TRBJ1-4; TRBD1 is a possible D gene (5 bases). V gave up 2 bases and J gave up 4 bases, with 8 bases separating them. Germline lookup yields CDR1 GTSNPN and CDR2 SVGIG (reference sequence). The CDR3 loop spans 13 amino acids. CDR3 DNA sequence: TGTGCCTGGAGTTTAGACAGTAATGAAAAACTGTTTTTT. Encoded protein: CAWSLDSNEKLFF.

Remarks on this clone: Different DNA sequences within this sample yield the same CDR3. This chain's CDR3 is CASSFSGGTDTQYF. CDR3 bases: TGCGCCAGCAGCTTTAGCGGGGGAACAGATACGCAGTATTTT. This sequence joins TRBV5-1 and TRBJ2-3, with TRBD2 identical over 9 bases. This CDR3 has 14 residues. Germline CDR1 and CDR2: SGHRS and YFSETQ. V was pared by 2 bases and J by 3 bases, with 1 base of the junction left unmatched.

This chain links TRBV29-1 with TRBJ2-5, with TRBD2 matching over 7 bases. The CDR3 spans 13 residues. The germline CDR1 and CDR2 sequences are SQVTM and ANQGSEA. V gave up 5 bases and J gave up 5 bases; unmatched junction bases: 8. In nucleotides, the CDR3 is TGCAGCGTTACACGGGGGGACGGGGAGACCCAGTACTTC. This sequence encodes CSVTRGDGETQYF.

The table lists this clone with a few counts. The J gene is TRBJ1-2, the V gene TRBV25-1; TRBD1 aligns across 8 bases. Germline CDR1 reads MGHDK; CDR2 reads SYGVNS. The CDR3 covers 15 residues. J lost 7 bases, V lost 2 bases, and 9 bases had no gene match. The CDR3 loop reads CASSEPRTGYRGYTF. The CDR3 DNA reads TGTGCCAGCAGTGAACCTCGGACAGGGTACCGTGGCTACACCTTC.

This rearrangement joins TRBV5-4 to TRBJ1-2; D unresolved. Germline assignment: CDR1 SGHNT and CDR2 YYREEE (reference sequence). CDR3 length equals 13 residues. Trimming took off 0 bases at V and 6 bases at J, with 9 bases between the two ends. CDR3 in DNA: TGTGCCAGCAGCTTGGGTCCGGAAGATGGCTACACCTTC. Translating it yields CASSLGPEDGYTF.

The CDR3 sequence: CASTQPGQGAYEQYF. The DNA of the CDR3 is TGTGCCAGCACACAACCGGGACAGGGGGCATACGAGCAGTACTTC. This chain joins TRBV6-5 and TRBJ2-7, with 12 bases aligning to TRBD1. This CDR3 is 15 amino acids long. V lost 7 bases, J lost 4 bases, and 8 bases stayed unmatched. CDR1 and CDR2 (germline): MNHEY, SVGAGI.

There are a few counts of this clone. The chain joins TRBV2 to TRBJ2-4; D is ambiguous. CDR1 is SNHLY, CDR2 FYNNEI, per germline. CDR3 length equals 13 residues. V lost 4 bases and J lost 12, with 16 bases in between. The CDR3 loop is CASSGGSPLAQYF. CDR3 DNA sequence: TGTGCCAGCAGTGGAGGCAGTCCCTTAGCTCAGTACTTC.

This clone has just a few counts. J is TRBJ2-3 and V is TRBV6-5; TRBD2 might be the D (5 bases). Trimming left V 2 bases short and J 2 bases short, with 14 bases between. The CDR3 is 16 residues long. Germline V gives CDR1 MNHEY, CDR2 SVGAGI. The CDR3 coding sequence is TGTGCCAGCAGTTACGGGCGGGCAGAGCTCACAGATACGCAGTATTTT. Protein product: CASSYGRAELTDTQYF.

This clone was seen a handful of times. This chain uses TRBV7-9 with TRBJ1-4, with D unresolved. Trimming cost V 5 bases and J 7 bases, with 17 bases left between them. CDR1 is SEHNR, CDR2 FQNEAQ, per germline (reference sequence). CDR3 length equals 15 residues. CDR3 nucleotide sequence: TGTGCCAGCAGCCCACGCGGCCCGAGCGGTGAAAAACTGTTTTTT. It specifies CASSPRGPSGEKLFF.

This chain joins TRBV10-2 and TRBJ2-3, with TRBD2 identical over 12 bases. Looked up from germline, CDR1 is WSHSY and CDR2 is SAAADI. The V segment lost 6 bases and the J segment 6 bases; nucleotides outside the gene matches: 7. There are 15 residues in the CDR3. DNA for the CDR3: TGCGCCAGCAGGCGGACTAGCGGGGAGGCCGATACGCAGTATTTT. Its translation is CASRRTSGEADTQYF.

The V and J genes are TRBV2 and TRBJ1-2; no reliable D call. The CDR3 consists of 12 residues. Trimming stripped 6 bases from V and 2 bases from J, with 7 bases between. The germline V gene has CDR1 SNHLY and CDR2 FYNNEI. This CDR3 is CASRQTNYGYTF. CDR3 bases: TGTGCCAGCAGGCAGACAAACTATGGCTACACCTTC.

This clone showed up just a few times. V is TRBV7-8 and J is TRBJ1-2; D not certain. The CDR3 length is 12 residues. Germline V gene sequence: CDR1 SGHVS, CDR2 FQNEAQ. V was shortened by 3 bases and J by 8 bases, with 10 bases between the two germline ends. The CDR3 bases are TGTGCCAGCAGCTTCTCAGGTGGCGGCTACACCTTC. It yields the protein CASSFSGGGYTF.

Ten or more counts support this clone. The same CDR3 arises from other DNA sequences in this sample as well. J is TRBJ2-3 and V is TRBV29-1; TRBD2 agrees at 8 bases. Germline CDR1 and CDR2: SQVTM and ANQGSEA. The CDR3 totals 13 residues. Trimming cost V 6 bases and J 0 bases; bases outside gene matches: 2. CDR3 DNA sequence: TGCAGCGTCGGCGGGGGGAGCACAGATACGCAGTATTTT. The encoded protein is CSVGGGSTDTQYF.

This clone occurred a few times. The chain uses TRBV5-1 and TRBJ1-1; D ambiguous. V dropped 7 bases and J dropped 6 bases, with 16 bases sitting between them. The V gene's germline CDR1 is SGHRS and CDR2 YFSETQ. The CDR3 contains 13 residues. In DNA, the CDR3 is TGCGCCAGCGGAGCAGCAGTAGGTTCTGAAGCTTTCTTT. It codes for CASGAAVGSEAFF.

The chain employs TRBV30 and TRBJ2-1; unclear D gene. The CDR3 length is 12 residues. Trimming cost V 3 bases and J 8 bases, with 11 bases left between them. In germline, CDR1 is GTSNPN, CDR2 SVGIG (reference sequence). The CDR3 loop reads CAWRLQADEQFF. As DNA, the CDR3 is TGTGCCTGGAGGCTTCAGGCGGATGAGCAGTTCTTC. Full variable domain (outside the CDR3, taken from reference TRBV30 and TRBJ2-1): SQTIHQWPATLVQPVGSPLSLECTVEGTSNPNLYWYRQAAGRGLQLLFYSVGIGQISSEVPQNLSASRPQDRQFILSSKKLLLSDSGFYLCAWRLQADEQFFGPGTRLTVL.